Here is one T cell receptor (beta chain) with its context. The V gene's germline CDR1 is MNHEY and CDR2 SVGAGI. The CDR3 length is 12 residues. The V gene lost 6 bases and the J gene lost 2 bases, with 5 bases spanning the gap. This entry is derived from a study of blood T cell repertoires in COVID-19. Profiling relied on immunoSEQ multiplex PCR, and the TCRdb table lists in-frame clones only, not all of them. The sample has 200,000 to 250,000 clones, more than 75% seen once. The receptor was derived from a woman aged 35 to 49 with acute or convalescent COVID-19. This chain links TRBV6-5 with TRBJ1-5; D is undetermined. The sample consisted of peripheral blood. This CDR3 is CASRSGNQPQHF. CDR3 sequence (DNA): TGTGCCAGCAGGTCAGGCAATCAGCCCCAGCATTTT.